The clone carrying this T cell receptor beta chain was seen just once. What it binds is unknown. The immunoSEQ assay was version 4, run in survey mode. Some clones are missing from TCRdb's copy, which holds only in-frame ones; the method was immunoSEQ multiplex PCR. The table lists 40,000 to 55,000 clones, about 87% of them singletons. This specimen belongs to a study of persistence of HIV-infected CD4 T cells. General study points: TCRbeta richness was lower in CMV- and Gag-responding cells than in anti-CD3/anti-CD28-responding cells.

Cells were stimulated nonspecifically with anti-CD3/anti-CD28 magnetic beads. Sorting selected CD4+ T cells upregulating both CD40 ligand and CD69. These HIV-1-infected adults initiated suppressive ART in chronic infection. Plasma HIV-1 RNA stayed below 50 copies/mL for at least 4 years. For 18 hours, CD8-depleted PBMCs received anti-CD28/CD49d costimulation, a CD40-blocking antibody and enfuvirtide. Germline CDR1 SGHRS, CDR2 YFSETQ. The V and J ends lost 0 bases and 0 bases respectively, with 5 bases between them. The CDR3 has 14 amino acids. The receptor was isolated from an adult woman with HIV who was CMV-seropositive. Sequenced material: CD4+ T cells sorted from PBMCs after 18-hour stimulation, taken from a patient who received antiretroviral therapy. V usage is TRBV5-1 and J usage is TRBJ2-3; no definite D call. In DNA form, the CDR3 reads TGCGCCAGCAGCTTGGGGATTAGCACAGATACGCAGTATTTT. It encodes CASSLGISTDTQYF.